These T cell receptor beta chains were read from a single sample in a study of monozygotic twins with cystic fibrosis. Data came from immunoSEQ multiplex PCR; TCRdb stores just in-frame clones and leaves some out. The sample has roughly 25,000 clones; 95% to 97% are singletons. Source material: blood. The source of these receptors is a girl aged 2-10 years with cystic fibrosis. CDR3s include the opening cysteine and the closing phenylalanine or tryptophan.

TRBJ2-6 TRBV18 CASSTGSGANVLTF
TRBJ2-1 TRBV7-2 CASSERRDPYNEQFF
TRBJ1-1 TRBV28 CASRGGEAFF
TRBJ2-7 TRBV4-1 CASSQDAVRTGSSYEQYF
TRBJ2-1 TRBV13 CASSPRGLAPTPGEQFF
TRBJ1-4 TRBV28 CASRTVGGWEKLFF
TRBJ1-2 TRBV4-1 CASSQDSEQAINYGYTF
TRBJ2-7 TRBV28 CASSLGGARRYEQYF
TRBJ2-7 TRBV6-6 CASSYGTYDSYEQYF
TRBJ1-4 TRBV5-1 CASSWGQPNEKLFF
TRBJ2-7 TRBV2 CASSVWTGGYEQYF
TRBJ1-1 TRBV4-1 CASSLGRDGFDPEAFF
TRBJ2-3 TRBV9 CATQRLSTDTQYF
TRBJ1-2 TRBV7-2 CASGQGYGYTF
TRBJ2-7 TRBV27 CASSFQRTAAYEQYF
TRBJ2-5 TRBV2 CASTQGEGRGQETQYF
TRBJ2-7 TRBV19 CASSEGTGEFNEQYF
TRBJ2-1 TRBV9 CASSVNRDEQFF
TRBJ1-2 TRBV25-1 CASSDPGQGFGYTF
TRBJ2-5 TRBV9 CASSVATGRGETQYF
TRBJ2-2 TRBV5-1 CASSLGLAGVPINTGELFF
TRBJ1-1 TRBV5-1 CASSSGTGPMNTEAFF
TRBJ1-2 TRBV6-5 CASSFSGGNYGYTF
TRBJ1-1 TRBV2 CASSPHDSTEAFF
TRBJ2-7 TRBV19 CATSGGRYEQYF
TRBJ2-3 TRBV10-1 CASTNFQGDTQYF
TRBJ2-5 TRBV6-6 CASSYLPGSETQYF
TRBJ1-1 TRBV6-5 CASSYVAFF
TRBJ1-2 TRBV6-1 CASSEIGTGGYTF
TRBJ2-5 TRBV5-1 CASSLTPGLQETQYF
TRBJ2-7 TRBV7-9 CASSPGYNEQYF
TRBJ2-7 TRBV11-2 CASSPRLAGLYEQYF
TRBJ2-1 TRBV6-5 CASSKLAGGYNEQFF
TRBJ1-2 TRBV5-1 CASSLSGGGYGYTF
TRBJ2-1 TRBV29-1 CSVYGGLAGNPSYNEQFF
TRBJ1-1 TRBV6-5 CASSYMSLGTEAFF
TRBJ2-5 TRBV30 CAWSVPPPARLETQYF
TRBJ1-1 TRBV7-8 CASSPPPSRAVNTEAFF
TRBJ1-2 TRBV28 CASSSPHRIYGYTF
TRBJ1-3 TRBV6-5 CASSTQRGSGNTIYF
TRBJ2-1 TRBV18 CASSPRRGNEQFF
TRBJ2-1 TRBV4-3 CASSQDYFSYNEQFF
TRBJ1-1 TRBV7-9 CASSATLNTEAFF
TRBJ1-1 TRBV30 CAWSVRGRNTEAFF
TRBJ2-1 TRBV5-8 CASSSTAGVSMEFF
TRBJ2-7 TRBV5-1 CASRSLAGNFPYEQYF
TRBJ2-7 TRBV9 CASSAGAEGGDEQYF
TRBJ2-7 TRBV9 CASTHGGLAYEQYF
TRBJ2-7 TRBV29-1 CSVEVGYEQYF
TRBJ2-1 TRBV11-2 CASSSLGTFTYNEQFF
TRBJ2-5 TRBV5-4 CASSPGASGRVETQYF
TRBJ2-1 TRBV6-5 CASSYWPWGFF
TRBJ1-2 TRBV19 CASSIVLAGGGGGYTF
TRBJ2-3 TRBV2 CASSEKQRNTQYF
TRBJ2-2 TRBV9 CASSKSGRATIGELFF
TRBJ1-3 TRBV10-2 CASSESGGSSGNTIYF
TRBJ2-7 TRBV28 CASSLPGRNYEQYF
TRBJ2-1 TRBV10-1 CASSESLAPYNEQFF
TRBJ2-2 TRBV5-1 CASSLANPGTGELFF
TRBJ1-5 TRBV6-1 CASSEGARQPQHF